This T cell receptor beta chain was documented in a study of T cell responses to AZD1222 COVID-19 vaccine. The study's findings and limits: In all cases, repertoires were sampled only after the peak T cell response.

The table came from immunoSEQ multiplex PCR; TCRdb's copy has only in-frame clones and leaves some out. The profile shows fewer than 200,000 clones, around 92% of them singletons. Trimming removed 6 bases from V and 5 bases from J; junction bases left unmatched: 12. This CDR3 contains 16 residues. The germline CDR1 and CDR2 sequences are ENHRY and SYGVKD. Worth noting for this clone: The antigen is not known.

The sequence derives from an adult in good health. The material sequenced was peripheral blood, taken on day 0 of AZD1222 vaccination. V gene TRBV10-3 combines with J gene TRBJ2-1, with TRBD1 matching over 8 bases. CDR3 nucleotide sequence: TGTGCCATCAGGAATCCACAGGGGGTGGTTAACAATGAGCAGTTCTTC. This sequence encodes CAIRNPQGVVNNEQFF.